Described below is a single T cell receptor beta chain sequence and its context. In the source study's methods: Estimation of nucleated cell counts was performed using reference gene primer amplification. Some clones are missing from TCRdb's copy, which holds only in-frame ones; the method was immunoSEQ multiplex PCR. V, J and clone size derive from that table, while D and trimming were established from the DNA sequence. This table holds around 100,000 clones, about 86% found once. The record originates from a study of blood T cell repertoires in COVID-19. Across the whole study: In each case, the material was cDNA or gDNA derived from T cells, B-cell-depleted T cells, or PBMCs.

Specimen: peripheral blood. The TCR comes from a human donor in a cohort sampled during active COVID-19.

CDR3 sequence (DNA): TGTGCCAGCAGCACACTAGTCCAAGAGACCCAGTACTTC. Its translation: CASSTLVQETQYF. The genes are TRBV7-2 and TRBJ2-5, with D possibly matching TRBD2 (5 bases). V lost 5 bases to trimming and J lost 1 base, with 8 bases between them. Germline V lookup: CDR1 SGHTA, CDR2 FQGNSA. The CDR3 has 13 amino acids.